Listed below are T cell receptor beta chains from one sample, sequenced in a study of T cell repertoires in cytomegalovirus infection. Their antigen targets remain unknown. TCRdb re-called the reads through MiXCR, storing one row per CDR3 protein. Of over 250,000 distinct CDR3 sequences in the sample, approximately 22% were seen once. The input for sequencing was cultured PBMCs, taken from culture after CMV antigen stimulation. The source of these receptors is a human donor in good health (CMV status not recorded). Some clones in this sample may be carry-over from other donors' samples. CDR3s include the opening cysteine and the closing phenylalanine or tryptophan. The order of the fields is V gene, D gene, J gene, clone size, CDR3 protein, CDR3 DNA. A D gene is named only where the DNA matches it firmly. Size tells how often a clone was seen (once, few, many) or the class of an expanded clone, and some rows leave it out.

TRBV19	-	TRBJ1-1	-	CASSIPGGLTEAFF	TGTGCCAGTAGTATACCTGGAGGACTGACTGAAGCTTTCTTT
TRBV12-3/TRBV12-4	-	TRBJ1-6	once	CASSFFSVYNSPLHF	TGTGCCAGCAGTTTCTTCAGTGTCTATAATTCACCCCTCCACTTT
TRBV7-9	TRBD2	TRBJ2-1	many	CASSPKSAGVLNEQFF	TGTGCCAGCAGCCCCAAGTCGGCGGGAGTTCTCAATGAGCAGTTCTTC
TRBV19	TRBD2	TRBJ2-1	few	CASGQAGEGAYNEQFF	TGTGCCAGTGGACAAGCGGGAGAGGGGGCCTACAATGAGCAGTTCTTC
TRBV5-1	-	TRBJ1-2	-	CASSPPKGLGGMDGYTF	TGCGCCAGCAGCCCCCCTAAAGGCCTCGGAGGGATGGATGGCTACACCTTC
TRBV9	TRBD2	TRBJ2-1	once	CASSVGGTSFNEQFF	TGTGCCAGCAGCGTAGGGGGGACTAGTTTCAATGAGCAGTTCTTC
TRBV7-2	TRBD2	TRBJ2-5	many	CASSGRLAGTLRDTQYF	TGTGCCAGCAGCGGACGACTAGCGGGAACCTTAAGAGATACCCAGTACTTC
TRBV6-6	-	TRBJ1-1	few	CASTLHTEAFF	TGTGCCAGCACCCTCCATACTGAAGCTTTCTTT
TRBV12-3/TRBV12-4	-	TRBJ2-2	few	CASSFWGRNTGELFF	TGTGCCAGCAGTTTCTGGGGGAGGAACACCGGGGAGCTGTTTTTT
TRBV5-1	-	TRBJ2-7	-	CASSLVSISYEQYF	TGCGCCAGCAGCTTGGTTAGTATCTCCTACGAGCAGTACTTC
TRBV7-2	-	TRBJ2-3	many	CASSLLRVKTDTQYF	TGTGCCAGCAGCTTACTCAGGGTTAAAACAGATACGCAGTATTTT
TRBV7-2	TRBD2	TRBJ2-3	many	CASRPGLAGTDTQYF	TGTGCCAGCAGACCGGGACTAGCGGGGACAGATACGCAGTATTTT
TRBV4-3	-	TRBJ1-1	few	CASSHSTTNTEAFF	TGCGCCAGCAGCCATTCAACAACGAACACTGAAGCTTTCTTT
TRBV6-5	-	TRBJ2-3	-	CASMFRGTDTQYF	TGTGCCAGCATGTTCCGCGGCACAGATACGCAGTATTTT
TRBV24-1	-	TRBJ2-2	-	CATSDLRRGWTGELFF	TGTGCCACCAGTGATTTGCGGCGGGGATGGACCGGGGAGCTGTTTTTT
TRBV6-2/TRBV6-3	TRBD2	TRBJ2-1	many	CASGRLAGDEQFF	TGTGCCAGCGGGAGACTAGCGGGAGATGAGCAGTTCTTC
TRBV7-9	-	TRBJ2-5	many	CASSLGPVSQYF	TGTGCCAGCAGCTTGGGCCCGGTGTCCCAGTACTTC
TRBV7-2	-	TRBJ1-5	many	CASSLEGQPQHF	TGTGCCAGCAGCTTAGAGGGGCAGCCCCAGCATTTT
TRBV9	-	TRBJ1-6	-	CASSVEGGPLHF	TGTGCCAGCAGCGTAGAAGGGGGGCCCCTCCACTTT
TRBV7-8	-	TRBJ2-6	many	CASSLVRGTPNSGANVLTF	TGTGCCAGCAGCTTAGTCCGGGGGACACCTAACTCTGGGGCCAACGTCCTGACTTTC
TRBV4-3	TRBD2	TRBJ2-1	few	CASGRGGNNEQFF	TGCGCCAGCGGACGGGGGGGAAACAATGAGCAGTTCTTC
TRBV12-3/TRBV12-4	-	TRBJ1-1	many	CASSLSQGLTEAFF	TGTGCCAGCAGTTTAAGCCAGGGGTTGACTGAAGCTTTCTTT
TRBV7-6	-	TRBJ2-2	many	CASSRKGIGAGELFF	TGTGCCAGCAGCCGCAAGGGTATTGGAGCCGGGGAGCTGTTTTTT
TRBV20-1	-	TRBJ1-5	-	CSPSDGNQPQHF	TGCAGCCCCTCTGACGGCAATCAGCCCCAGCATTTT
TRBV7-2	-	TRBJ2-5	many	CASSLGRAWETQYF	TGTGCCAGCAGCTTGGGGCGGGCATGGGAGACCCAGTACTTC
TRBV27	TRBD1	TRBJ1-4	-	CASSSQGVATNEKLFF	TGTGCCAGCAGTTCCCAGGGGGTTGCAACTAATGAAAAACTGTTTTTT
TRBV4-2	-	TRBJ1-5	few	CASSQDRQGHQPQHF	TGTGCCAGCAGCCAAGATAGGCAGGGGCATCAGCCCCAGCATTTT
TRBV19	-	TRBJ2-2	few	CASSILGALNTGELFF	TGTGCCAGTAGTATCCTGGGGGCCCTAAACACCGGGGAGCTGTTTTTT
TRBV28	TRBD2	TRBJ2-4	few	CASSLSGGPLAKNIQYF	TGTGCCAGCAGTTTATCGGGAGGGCCTTTGGCCAAAAACATTCAGTACTTC
TRBV7-2	TRBD2	TRBJ2-3	-	CASSPRLAGADGTDTQYF	TGTGCCAGCAGCCCTCGACTAGCGGGAGCTGACGGCACAGATACGCAGTATTTT
TRBV7-9	TRBD1	TRBJ1-3	-	CASSLTTPGQGGNTIYF	TGTGCCAGCAGCTTAACGACTCCGGGACAGGGGGGAAACACCATATATTTT
TRBV7-9	TRBD2	TRBJ2-2	-	CASRRLAGVGGELFF	TGTGCCAGCAGAAGACTAGCGGGAGTAGGCGGGGAGCTGTTTTTT
TRBV15	TRBD1	TRBJ1-5	-	CATSRMGQVAGPQHF	TGTGCCACCAGCAGAATGGGACAGGTGGCCGGGCCCCAGCATTTT